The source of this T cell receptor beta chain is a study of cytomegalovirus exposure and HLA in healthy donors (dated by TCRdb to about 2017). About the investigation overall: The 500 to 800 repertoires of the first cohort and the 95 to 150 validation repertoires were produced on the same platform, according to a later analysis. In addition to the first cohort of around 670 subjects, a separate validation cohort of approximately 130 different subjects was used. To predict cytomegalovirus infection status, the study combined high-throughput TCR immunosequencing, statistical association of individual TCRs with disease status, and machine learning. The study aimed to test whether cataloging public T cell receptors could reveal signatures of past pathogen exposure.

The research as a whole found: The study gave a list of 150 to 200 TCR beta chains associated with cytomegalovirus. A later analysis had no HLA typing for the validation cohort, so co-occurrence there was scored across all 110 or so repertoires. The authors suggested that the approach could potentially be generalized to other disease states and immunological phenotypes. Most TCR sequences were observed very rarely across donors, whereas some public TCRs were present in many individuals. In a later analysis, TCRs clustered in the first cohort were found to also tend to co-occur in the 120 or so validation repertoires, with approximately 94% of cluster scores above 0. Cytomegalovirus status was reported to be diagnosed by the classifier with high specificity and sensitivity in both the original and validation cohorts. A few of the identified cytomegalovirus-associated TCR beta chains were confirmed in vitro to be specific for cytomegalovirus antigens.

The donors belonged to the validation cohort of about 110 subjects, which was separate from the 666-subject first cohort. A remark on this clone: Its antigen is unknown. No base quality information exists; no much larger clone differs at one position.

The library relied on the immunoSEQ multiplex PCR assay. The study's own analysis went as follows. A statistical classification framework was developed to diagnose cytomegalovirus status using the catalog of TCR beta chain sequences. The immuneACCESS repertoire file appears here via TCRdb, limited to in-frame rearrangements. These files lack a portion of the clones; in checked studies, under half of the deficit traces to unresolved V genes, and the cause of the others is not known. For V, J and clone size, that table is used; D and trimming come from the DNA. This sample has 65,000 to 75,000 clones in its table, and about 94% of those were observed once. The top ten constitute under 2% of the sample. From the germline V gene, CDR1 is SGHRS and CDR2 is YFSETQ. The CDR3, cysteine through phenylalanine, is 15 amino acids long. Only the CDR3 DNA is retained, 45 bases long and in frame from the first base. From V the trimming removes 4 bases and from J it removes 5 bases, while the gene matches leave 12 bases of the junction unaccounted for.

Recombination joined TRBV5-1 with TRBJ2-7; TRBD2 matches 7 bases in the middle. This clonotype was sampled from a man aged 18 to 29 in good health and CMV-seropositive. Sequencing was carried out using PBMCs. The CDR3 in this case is CASSLRTGGVHEQYF. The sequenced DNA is TGCGCCAGCAGCCTAAGGACTGGGGGGGTCCACGAGCAGTACTTC. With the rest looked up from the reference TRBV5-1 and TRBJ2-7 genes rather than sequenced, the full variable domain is KAGVTQTPRYLIKTRGQQVTLSCSPISGHRSVSWYQQTPGQGLQFLFEYFSETQRNKGNFPGRFSGRQFSNSRSEMNVSTLELGDSALYLCASSLRTGGVHEQYFGPGTRLTVT.